The T cell receptor beta chain described here comes from a study of a mutant IDH1 vaccine in newly diagnosed glioma (dated by TCRdb to the early 2020s). About the investigation overall: Of the 30 or so patients who were treated, 62.5% were male and about 40% were female, and the mean age was approximately 40 years. Longitudinal TCRB deep sequencing was done for 25 treated patients, wherever samples were available for exploratory analyses. Six visits were used for peripheral blood collection: V03 (baseline), V05, V07, V10, V12 and V13. Before enrollment, most patients had been given radiochemotherapy with temozolomide as standard therapy, while the rest had received either radiotherapy alone or temozolomide alone.

What the research found in general, with its limitations: The authors noted that analyses of patient blood samples could not be reproduced because of sample limitations. Selection of PBMC samples for TCRB deep sequencing was based on availability. No apparent relationship was observed between pseudoprogression and alterations in the top peripheral T cell clonotypes detected by TCRB sequencing. Immune responses induced by the vaccine were seen in more than 85% of patients across multiple MHC alleles.

A remark on this clone: Its binding antigen is unknown. The sample holds no much larger clone one base away, and base qualities are not on file.

The library was prepared using the immunoSEQ multiplex PCR assay. Following the manufacturer's protocol, the hsTCRB Kit was used to amplify rearranged TCR beta chain sequences. Sequencing of TCRB libraries was carried out on an Illumina MiSeq. The study's processing was this. The kit vendor's proprietary platform handled demultiplexing, trimming and gene mapping. In its TCRdb copy, this immuneACCESS table keeps in-frame sequences only and misses some clones. Where compared with another copy, unresolved V genes explain less than half of these, and the others have no known cause. V, J and clone size were drawn from that table, and D and trimming were deduced from the DNA. In this sample the table shows about 30,000 clones, approximately 80% of which occur a single time. The ten largest clones represent roughly a fifth of the sample. What this sample's time point label stands for: baseline, week 1 (first vaccination visit). Reading the label with the study, this specimen's treatment or condition is: pre-vaccination baseline after standard-of-care therapy. Newly diagnosed WHO grade 3 or 4 IDH1-mutant astrocytomas showing loss of nuclear ATRX were present in the donors. The samples were drawn from NOA16, a multicentre, single-arm, open-label phase I trial in Germany that tested a mutant IDH1 peptide vaccine in humans for the first time. For immunogenicity testing, the blood drawn at visit V03 was used as the baseline sample. Genomic DNA for TCRB sequencing was extracted from EDTA blood using the DNeasy Blood and Tissue Kit.

This TCR was sampled from a man aged 30-40 years with glioma. Sequenced here: PBMCs, sampled from a glioma patient treated with radiotherapy, temozolomide or both.

The DNA sequence follows: TGCGCCAGCAGCCAAGAAGGCGGCGGGGGCCCGAATTCACCCCTCCACTTT. It specifies CASSQEGGGGPNSPLHF. The chain is encoded by TRBV4-3 joined to TRBJ1-6; tentative D gene TRBD1, with 6 bases matching. Its CDR3 holds 17 amino acids, cysteine through phenylalanine. Only CDR3 DNA is held: 51 bases, read in frame from base 1. In the germline V gene, CDR1 corresponds to LGHNA and CDR2 to YSLEER. V sheds 0 bases and J sheds 7 bases, leaving 16 bases between their ends.